What follows are 8 T cell receptor beta chains derived from one specimen sequenced in a study of cytomegalovirus exposure and HLA in healthy donors. Primers for the PCR totalled 60 Vbeta and 13 Jbeta. Clones were read by immunoSEQ multiplex PCR, and TCRdb kept only the in-frame ones, dropping some. The sample records some 150,000 clones, roughly 77% being singletons. Sequences were obtained from PBMCs. These receptor sequences come from a human donor in good health.

The J gene is TRBJ1-3, the V gene TRBV6-5; D possibly corresponds to TRBD1 (6 bases). V lost 6 bases and J 0 bases, leaving 12 bases between the germline ends. Germline V gives CDR1 MNHEY, CDR2 SVGAGI. The CDR3 runs to 15 residues. CDR3 amino acids: CASRRGGDSGNTIYF. The CDR3, as DNA: TGTGCCAGCAGAAGAGGGGGAGACTCTGGAAACACCATATATTTT.

The chain combines TRBV10-2 with TRBJ1-2; no clear D. The CDR3 contains 14 residues. Trimming took off 5 bases at V and 2 bases at J, with 12 bases between the two ends. Germline assignment: CDR1 WSHSY and CDR2 SAAADI. CDR3 in amino acids: CASSYLKSNYGYTF. The CDR3 DNA is TGCGCCAGCAGTTATCTAAAATCCAACTATGGCTACACCTTC.

This rearrangement joins TRBV6-5 to TRBJ2-7; TRBD2 matches 8 bases. V shed 5 bases, J shed 2 bases, and the junction held 5 bases outside the gene matches. CDR3 length: 14 amino acids. Looked up from germline, CDR1 is MNHEY and CDR2 is SVGAGI. The CDR3, as DNA: TGTGCCAGCAGTATCCGGACTAGCACCTACGAGCAGTACTTC. Encoded protein: CASSIRTSTYEQYF.

The chain is built from TRBV7-9 and TRBJ2-1; a weak D match, TRBD1 (6 bases). Germline loops: CDR1 SEHNR, CDR2 FQNEAQ (reference sequence). The CDR3 has 13 residues. V was clipped by 8 bases and J by 5 bases, with 13 bases between them. The CDR3 DNA sequence: TGTGCCAGCTTCCAGGGGCCCCACAATGAGCAGTTCTTC. Amino acids: CASFQGPHNEQFF.

This clone was seen more than once but under ten times. This chain uses TRBV21-1 with TRBJ2-7; the D call TRBD2 from the table was never checked on the DNA. TRBV21-1 is tagged as a pseudogene. The CDR3 has 16 residues. The CDR3 DNA follows: TGTGCCAGCAGCAAAGAGGAGACTAGCGGTTCCTACGAGCAGTACTTC. Its protein product is CASSKEETSGSYEQYF.

This clone has only a few counts. This rearrangement joins TRBV5-1 to TRBJ1-3; D call uncertain. V lost 6 bases to trimming and J lost 0 bases, with 13 bases between them. The germline V gene encodes CDR1 SGHRS and CDR2 YFSETQ. There are 15 residues in the CDR3. The chain's CDR3 is CASTSLPSSGNTIYF. CDR3 DNA: TGCGCCAGCACCTCCCTACCGAGCTCTGGAAACACCATATATTTT. Supplemented by reference TRBV5-1 and TRBJ1-3, the full variable domain reads KAGVTQTPRYLIKTRGQQVTLSCSPISGHRSVSWYQQTPGQGLQFLFEYFSETQRNKGNFPGRFSGRQFSNSRSEMNVSTLELGDSALYLCASTSLPSSGNTIYFGEGSWLTVV.

The chain combines TRBV9 with TRBJ1-2, with D hard to call. Trimming removed 8 bases from V and 0 bases from J, with 5 bases in between. Germline values: CDR1 SGDLS, CDR2 YYNGEE. The CDR3 loop spans 11 amino acids. In DNA, the CDR3 is TGTGCCAGGCTACCTAACTATGGCTACACCTTC. This sequence encodes CARLPNYGYTF.

The chain joins TRBV6-6 to TRBJ1-1; D is possibly TRBD1 (5 bases). Germline V gene data show CDR1 as MNHNY and CDR2 as SVGAGI (reference sequence). Between the trimmed V and J ends, which lost 6 bases and 8 bases, there was a span of 19 bases. The CDR3 has 14 amino acids. CDR3 bases: TGTGCCAGCAGGTGGGGTCAAGGGGAACGCGAAGCTTTCTTT. It specifies CASRWGQGEREAFF.